Shown below are 7 T cell receptor beta chains from a single sample sequenced in a study of OX40 agonist ivuxolimab in advanced cancers. TCRdb keeps only in-frame clones here, not all; method: immunoSEQ multiplex PCR. This sample carries roughly 84,000 clones, over 70% of them seen once, and the ten largest clones take roughly 4.9%. Sample: CD4+ or CD8+ T cells sorted from blood, taken in a trial of the OX40 agonist ivuxolimab. The receptor source for this set is an adult with an advanced solid tumor such as melanoma, head and neck, liver or kidney cancer.

The chain has TRBV5-4 and TRBJ2-3, with 9 nucleotides matching TRBD2. The V gene's germline CDR1 is SGHNT and CDR2 YYREEE (reference sequence). This CDR3 has 15 residues. The V gene end was trimmed by 3 bases and the J gene end by 0 bases; junction bases not matched to a gene: 2. The CDR3 DNA sequence: TGTGCCAGCAGCTCTAGCGGGGTCAGCACAGATACGCAGTATTTT. This gives the protein CASSSSGVSTDTQYF.

The genes are TRBV2 and TRBJ2-1; TRBD2 matches at 12 bases. The CDR3 covers 15 residues. The trim removed 6 bases at V and 1 base at J, leaving 1 base unmatched. The germline V gene encodes CDR1 SNHLY and CDR2 FYNNEI. In DNA form, the CDR3 reads TGTGCCAGCAGGCTAGCGGGAGGGTCCTACAATGAGCAGTTCTTC. Amino acid sequence: CASRLAGGSYNEQFF.

This rearrangement joins TRBV2 to TRBJ2-2, with D possibly TRBD2 on 7 matching bases. Germline values: CDR1 SNHLY, CDR2 FYNNEI. The CDR3 contains 14 residues. The V and J ends lost 7 bases and 2 bases respectively, with 11 bases between them. Here the CDR3 DNA reads TGTGCCAGCAAGGGGGGGCCCAACACCGGGGAGCTGTTTTTT. Amino acid sequence: CASKGGPNTGELFF. The full variable domain, with the rest looked up from reference TRBV2 and TRBJ2-2, is EPEVTQTPSHQVTQMGQEVILRCVPISNHLYFYWYRQILGQKVEFLVSFYNNEISEKSEIFDDQFSVERPDGSNFTLKIRSTKLEDSAMYFCASKGGPNTGELFFGEGSRLTVL.

V gene TRBV5-6 combines with J gene TRBJ1-1; D call uncertain. Trimming took 0 bases from V and 4 from J, leaving 10 bases between them. CDR3 size: 14 residues. Germline V CDR1 and CDR2: SGHDT, YYEEEE. The CDR3 spells CASSLVPEGTEAFF. DNA for the CDR3: TGTGCCAGCAGCTTGGTACCGGAGGGCACTGAAGCTTTCTTT.

The rearrangement uses TRBV4-1 and TRBJ2-1; TRBD1 agrees at 10 bases. The CDR3 spans 15 residues. Germline CDR1 MGHRA, CDR2 YSYEKL. The J segment lost 7 bases and the V segment lost 2 bases, leaving 5 bases of the junction unmatched. CDR3 bases: TGCGCCAGCAGCCAATGGGGGACAGGGGCGAATGAGCAGTTCTTC. As protein: CASSQWGTGANEQFF.

The chain carries TRBV18 and TRBJ2-7, with D unclear. Germline V gene data show CDR1 as KGHSH and CDR2 as LQKENI. The V end was cut by 3 bases, the J end by 6 bases, with 6 bases between. The CDR3 has 11 residues. CDR3 coding DNA: TGTGCCAGCTCACCCGAGTTCGAGCAGTACTTC. The encoded protein is CASSPEFEQYF.

This rearrangement joins TRBV25-1 to TRBJ2-1; 9 positions match TRBD2. The trim removed 5 bases at V and 3 bases at J, leaving 2 bases unmatched. Looked up from germline, CDR1 is MGHDK and CDR2 is SYGVNS. This CDR3 is 14 amino acids long. The DNA of the CDR3 is TGTGCCAGCAGTAATAGCGGGAGCTACAATGAGCAGTTCTTC. This translates into CASSNSGSYNEQFF.